These T cell receptor beta chains were read from a single sample in a study of blood T cell repertoires in COVID-19. This table comes from immunoSEQ multiplex PCR, and its TCRdb copy is limited to in-frame clones, with some not included. The sample consists of 150,000 to 200,000 clones, around 79% of them appearing once. Specimen: peripheral blood. Source of these receptors: a middle-aged woman with COVID-19, enrolled during active disease. The CDR3 runs from the conserved cysteine through the conserved F or W. A D gene is named only where the DNA matches it firmly. Expanded clones are given a class, and other clones once, few, many or no size at all.

>-|TRBV18|TRBJ1-1|TRBD1
CASSPRTWRTGGTEAFF
TGTGCCAGCTCACCAAGGACCTGGAGGACAGGGGGCACTGAAGCTTTCTTT
>-|TRBV9|TRBJ2-7|TRBD2
CASSVLSGASYEQYF
TGTGCCAGCAGCGTACTTAGCGGGGCATCCTACGAGCAGTACTTC
>-|TRBV11-2|TRBJ1-1|-
CASSFGLGANTEAFF
TGTGCCAGCAGCTTTGGGTTAGGGGCTAACACTGAAGCTTTCTTT
>few|TRBV10-1|TRBJ1-2|-
CAIGGRRPVHNYGYTF
TGCGCCATTGGCGGGCGACGTCCCGTTCATAACTATGGCTACACCTTC
>-|TRBV19|TRBJ1-2|-
CASSSKAASRGGDGYTF
TGTGCCAGTAGTTCGAAAGCAGCTAGTAGGGGGGGTGACGGCTACACCTTC
>-|TRBV4-3|TRBJ2-7|TRBD1
CASSQSRDRVSYEQYF
TGCGCCAGCAGCCAATCCCGGGACAGAGTCTCCTACGAGCAGTACTTC
>-|TRBV29-1|TRBJ2-3|-
CSVEPSRTQYF
TGCAGCGTTGAGCCGTCGAGGACGCAGTATTTT
>-|TRBV12-3/TRBV12-4|TRBJ1-2|-
CASTLSGAGGYTF
TGTGCCAGCACCCTTTCAGGGGCTGGGGGCTACACCTTC
>-|TRBV9|TRBJ2-3|-
CASSVLSGDLGDTQYF
TGTGCCAGCAGCGTACTCAGCGGAGACCTGGGAGATACGCAGTATTTT
>-|TRBV7-2|TRBJ1-2|-
CASSLARGGRADYGYTF
TGTGCCAGCAGCTTAGCGCGGGGGGGCAGGGCGGACTATGGCTACACCTTC
>-|TRBV4-2|TRBJ1-1|-
CASSQDRGGSRTEAFF
TGTGCCAGCAGCCAAGACCGGGGAGGGTCTAGGACTGAAGCTTTCTTT
>-|TRBV10-3|TRBJ1-4|-
CAISGAGGTTNEKLFF
TGTGCCATCAGCGGAGCGGGGGGCACAACTAATGAAAAACTGTTTTTT
>-|TRBV7-3|TRBJ1-1|-
CASSLTPPNAGSTEAFF
TGTGCCAGCAGCTTAACCCCCCCAAACGCTGGGAGCACTGAAGCTTTCTTT
>-|TRBV29-1|TRBJ1-1|-
CSGAWNTEAFF
TGCAGCGGGGCATGGAACACTGAAGCTTTCTTT
>once|TRBV7-7|TRBJ2-7|-
CASSFDSYEQYF
TGTGCCAGCAGCTTCGACAGCTACGAGCAGTACTTC
>-|TRBV11-2|TRBJ2-6|TRBD1
CASRAQGQGLNSGANVLTF
TGTGCCAGCAGGGCCCAGGGACAGGGATTAAACTCTGGGGCCAACGTCCTGACTTTC
>-|TRBV5-1|TRBJ1-4|TRBD1
CASSLQGGEKLFF
TGCGCCAGCAGCCTACAGGGGGGTGAAAAACTGTTTTTT
>-|TRBV4-3|TRBJ2-7|TRBD1
CASSQLTGTGVYEQYF
TGCGCCAGCAGCCAATTGACAGGGACAGGGGTGTACGAGCAGTACTTC
>many|TRBV5-1|TRBJ1-1|-
CASTRGRGLKENTEAFF
TGCGCCAGCACCAGGGGAAGAGGCCTGAAGGAGAACACTGAAGCTTTCTTT
>-|TRBV9|TRBJ2-7|-
CASSGGLGSQYTYEQYF
TGTGCCAGCAGCGGGGGCCTGGGTTCCCAGTACACCTACGAGCAGTACTTC
>-|TRBV30|TRBJ2-6|TRBD2
CAWSVGAGVTGANVLTF
TGTGCCTGGAGTGTCGGAGCGGGAGTAACTGGGGCCAACGTCCTGACTTTC
>-|TRBV5-1|TRBJ2-5|TRBD2
CASSSLAGAEETQYF
TGCGCCAGCAGCTCTCTAGCGGGGGCAGAAGAGACCCAGTACTTC
>many|TRBV30|TRBJ2-2|TRBD2
CAWTTRGLAGHTGELFF
TGTGCCTGGACTACCCGAGGACTAGCGGGGCACACCGGGGAGCTGTTTTTT
>-|TRBV3-1/TRBV3-2|TRBJ2-3|-
CASSSPTTLLTDTQYF
TGTGCCAGCAGCTCCCCAACTACGCTTCTCACAGATACGCAGTATTTT
>-|TRBV5-4|TRBJ2-5|TRBD2
CASSPTNSGGSETQYF
TGTGCCAGCAGCCCCACGAATAGCGGGGGGTCGGAGACCCAGTACTTC
>-|TRBV5-1|TRBJ2-2|-
CASSLAAGNTGELFF
TGCGCCAGCAGCTTGGCCGCAGGGAACACCGGGGAGCTGTTTTTT